Listed below are T cell receptor beta chains from one sample, sequenced in a study of blood T cell repertoires in COVID-19. The assay was immunoSEQ multiplex PCR, and TCRdb's table has in-frame clones only and misses some. The sample yields 150,000 to 200,000 clones, about 88% seen once. Specimen: peripheral blood. The receptors were gathered from a human donor in a cohort sampled during active COVID-19. Both conserved end residues are part of each CDR3. A D gene is named only where the DNA matches it firmly. Clone size is not always given. Where it is, it says once, few, many or a class for expanded clones.

TRBV5-5	once	TRBJ2-1	TRBD1	CASSVRDRFGNEQFF	TGTGCCAGCAGCGTTCGGGACAGGTTTGGTAATGAGCAGTTCTTC
TRBV5-6	.	TRBJ1-3	.	CASSLVGLGGAGNTIYF	TGTGCCAGCAGCTTGGTCGGCCTAGGAGGGGCTGGAAACACCATATATTTT
TRBV10-2	.	TRBJ2-7	TRBD2	CASREGTSGSYEQYF	TGCGCCAGCAGGGAGGGGACTAGCGGGAGTTACGAGCAGTACTTC
TRBV6-2/TRBV6-3	.	TRBJ2-1	TRBD1	CASSYSSFGDRVYNEQFF	TGTGCCAGCAGTTACTCGAGTTTTGGAGACAGGGTATACAATGAGCAGTTCTTC
TRBV10-3	.	TRBJ2-3	TRBD1	CAISDMGQLSTDTQYF	TGTGCCATCAGTGATATGGGACAGTTGAGCACAGATACGCAGTATTTT
TRBV7-2	few	TRBJ1-2	.	CASSLRPASYGYTF	TGTGCCAGCAGCTTAAGGCCAGCTAGCTATGGCTACACCTTC
TRBV18	once	TRBJ2-2	TRBD2	CASSQSGLAGTGELFF	TGTGCCAGCTCACAGTCGGGACTAGCGGGCACCGGGGAGCTGTTTTTT
TRBV9	once	TRBJ2-7	.	CASSVEARAYEQYF	TGTGCCAGCAGCGTAGAGGCGCGGGCCTACGAGCAGTACTTC
TRBV27	.	TRBJ2-7	.	CASSLESRGEQYF	TGTGCCAGCAGTTTAGAATCTAGGGGCGAGCAGTACTTC
TRBV7-2	.	TRBJ2-1	TRBD2	CASSLLAGGPSYEQFF	TGTGCCAGCAGCTTATTAGCGGGGGGGCCAAGCTATGAGCAGTTCTTC
TRBV7-8	.	TRBJ2-7	.	CASSLGAGYEQYF	TGTGCCAGCAGCTTAGGAGCGGGCTACGAGCAGTACTTC
TRBV5-1	.	TRBJ1-5	.	CASSLGGDQPQHF	TGCGCCAGCAGCTTGGGGGGGGACCAGCCCCAGCATTTT
TRBV23-1	.	TRBJ2-5	.	CASSSCSGAETQYF	TGCGCCAGCAGTTCCTGCAGTGGTGCAGAGACCCAGTACTTC
TRBV6-5	.	TRBJ2-1	.	CASSYGVPGNEQFF	TGTGCCAGCAGTTACGGCGTCCCGGGGAATGAGCAGTTCTTC
TRBV30	.	TRBJ2-1	.	CAWSGTAYNEQFF	TGTGCCTGGAGTGGGACAGCTTACAATGAGCAGTTCTTC
TRBV25-1	.	TRBJ1-1	.	CASQRAGETEAFF	TGTGCCAGCCAGAGGGCAGGGGAGACTGAAGCTTTCTTT
TRBV7-2	.	TRBJ2-7	.	CASSFSDYEQYF	TGTGCCAGCAGCTTTAGCGATTACGAGCAGTACTTC
TRBV18	.	TRBJ2-2	.	CASSPGTPNTGELFF	TGTGCCAGCTCACCCGGGACTCCTAACACCGGGGAGCTGTTTTTT
TRBV2	few	TRBJ2-2	TRBD2	CASSGLADTGELFF	TGTGCCAGCAGTGGACTAGCGGACACCGGGGAGCTGTTTTTT
TRBV15	.	TRBJ2-7	.	CATSRGRTGYEQYF	TGTGCCACCAGCAGAGGAAGAACAGGCTACGAGCAGTACTTC
TRBV19	.	TRBJ1-5	.	CASSIGAINQPQHF	TGTGCCAGTAGTATAGGAGCTATCAATCAGCCCCAGCATTTT
TRBV18	.	TRBJ2-6	.	CASSPPGRLGGANVLTF	TGTGCCAGCTCACCACCAGGGAGGTTAGGAGGGGCCAACGTCCTGACTTTC
TRBV5-1	.	TRBJ2-7	TRBD2	CASSLRDYSYEQYF	TGCGCCAGCAGTCTCCGGGACTACTCCTACGAGCAGTACTTC